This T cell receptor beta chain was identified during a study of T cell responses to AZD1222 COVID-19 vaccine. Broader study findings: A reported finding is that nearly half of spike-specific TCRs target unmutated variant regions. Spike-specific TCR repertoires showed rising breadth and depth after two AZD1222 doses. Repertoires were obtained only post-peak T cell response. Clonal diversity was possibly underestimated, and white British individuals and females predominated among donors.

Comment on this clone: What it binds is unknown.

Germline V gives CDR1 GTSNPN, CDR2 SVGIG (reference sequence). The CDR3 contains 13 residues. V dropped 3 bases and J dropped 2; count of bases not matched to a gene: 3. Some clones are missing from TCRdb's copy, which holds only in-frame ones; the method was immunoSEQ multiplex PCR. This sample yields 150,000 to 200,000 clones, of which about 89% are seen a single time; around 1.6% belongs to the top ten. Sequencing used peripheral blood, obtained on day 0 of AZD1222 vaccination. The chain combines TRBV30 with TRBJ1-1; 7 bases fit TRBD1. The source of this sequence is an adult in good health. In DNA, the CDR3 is TGTGCCTGGAGCAGGGGGGTCAACACTGAAGCTTTCTTT. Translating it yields CAWSRGVNTEAFF. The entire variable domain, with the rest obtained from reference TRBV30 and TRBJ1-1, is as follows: SQTIHQWPATLVQPVGSPLSLECTVEGTSNPNLYWYRQAAGRGLQLLFYSVGIGQISSEVPQNLSASRPQDRQFILSSKKLLLSDSGFYLCAWSRGVNTEAFFGQGTRLTVV.